The next 8 T cell receptor beta chains were all read from a single sample in a study of T cell clones after liver transplantation. TCRdb's copy holds only in-frame clones and misses some; the assay was immunoSEQ multiplex PCR. In the table there are about 75,000 clones, roughly 84% of which are singletons. Material: CD4+ T cells from blood, obtained about 50 months after liver transplant. The receptor source for this set is a human patient who received a liver transplant. A share of the T cells may be of graft donor origin.

The V gene is TRBV12-5, the J gene TRBJ2-1, with a tentative D call TRBD1 (5 bases). Germline V gene lookup returns CDR1 LGHNT and CDR2 FRNRAP. Trimming cost V 6 bases and J 1 base, with 10 bases left between them. The CDR3 sequence is 14 residues long. The CDR3 nucleotides are TGTGCTAGTGGACCACCAGGGTCCTACAATGAGCAGTTCTTC. Its protein product is CASGPPGSYNEQFF.

This clone was seen only a few times. The chain has TRBV29-1 and TRBJ2-3; D is ambiguous. The CDR3 is 13 residues long. Deletions cut 4 bases from V and 1 base from J, with 9 bases between. Germline V gene data show CDR1 as SQVTM and CDR2 as ANQGSEA. The CDR3 DNA is TGCAGCGTTGGCGGCAGCGGCACAGATACGCAGTATTTT. Its protein is CSVGGSGTDTQYF.

Only one count was recorded for this clone. The chain employs TRBV7-7 and TRBJ2-5, with D possibly TRBD1 on 6 matching bases. Germline-derived CDR1 and CDR2 are SSHAT and FNYEAQ (reference sequence). V lost 4 bases, J lost 0 bases, and 12 bases lay in between. This CDR3 has 15 residues. The CDR3 nucleotides read TGTGCCAGCAGCTCATCTGGACAGCACCAAGAGACCCAGTACTTC. Protein product: CASSSSGQHQETQYF.

Note on this clone: Germline and junction disagree at one end, which may indicate a read error. The chain combines TRBV7-3 with TRBJ2-1; no clear D. The CDR3 extends over 15 amino acids. The germline V gene encodes CDR1 SGHTA and CDR2 FQGTGA. CDR3 amino acids: CASSLSASLPNGQFF. As DNA, the CDR3 is TGTGCCAGCAGCTTATCGGCCTCTCTTCCAAATGGGCAGTTCTTC.

This clone has more than one count but fewer than ten. The CDR3 nucleotides are TGTGCCAGTAGTCCGGCAGGGGGCTATCGGAACACCATATATTTT. Translating gives CASSPAGGYRNTIYF. The V and J genes are TRBV19 and TRBJ1-3; TRBD1 matches at 8 bases. The CDR3 contains 15 residues. With V trimmed by 5 bases and J by 7 bases, 10 bases remained unmatched. Per the germline V gene, CDR1 is LNHDA and CDR2 is SQIVND (reference sequence).

The chain uses TRBV27 and TRBJ2-7, with D unclear. V lost 5 bases, J lost 1 base, and 12 bases lay in between. In germline, CDR1 is MNHEY, CDR2 SMNVEV (reference sequence). The CDR3 consists of 14 residues. This CDR3 reads CASSLRAESYEQYF. The CDR3 DNA reads TGTGCCAGCAGTCTCCGGGCGGAGTCCTACGAGCAGTACTTC.

The chain recombines TRBV27 with TRBJ1-2; 7 bases are shared with TRBD1. Germline trimming cut 3 bases from V and 1 base from J; bases unmatched to any gene: 8. The CDR3 consists of 16 residues. Germline loops: CDR1 MNHEY, CDR2 SMNVEV (reference sequence). The CDR3 coding sequence is TGTGCCAGCAGTTTCCAGGGGGGACAGTATAACTATGGCTACACCTTC. Protein: CASSFQGGQYNYGYTF.

The gene calls are TRBV6-1 and TRBJ2-2, with D possibly matching TRBD2 (7 bases). Germline-derived CDR1 and CDR2 are MNHNS and SASEGT. This CDR3 spans 14 amino acids. With 7 bases removed from V and 7 bases from J, the gap between germline ends came to 16 bases. The CDR3 nucleotides read TGTGCCAGCATATCGGGGGGCTGGGGCGGGGAGCTGTTTTTT. Translation gives CASISGGWGGELFF.